This TCR beta chain stems from a study of T cell clusters in autoimmune cytopenias. By frequency, this clonotype is medium-sized. The germline gives CDR1 MNHNY, CDR2 SVGAGI (reference sequence). The CDR3 consists of 14 residues. One tube held mixed TRB-A and TRB-B primer pools for touch-down PCR. TCRdb reprocessed the multiplex PCR reads and keeps a single row for each CDR3 protein, giving no DNA. In total, the table holds 6,100 or so distinct CDR3 sequences. TRB was amplified from approximately 250 ng of peripheral blood genomic DNA per sample. A further study also used this sample, focusing on T cell repertoires in aging, cancer and after chemotherapy. As that study records: Over several months to years, re-sampled healthy donor repertoires clearly shared clones. The full dataset contained several million TCR reads. Compared with age-matched healthy donors, untreated hematological or solid cancer patients showed higher blood TCR clonality. In each cancer cohort, median generation probability increased across chemotherapy, suggesting thymic output rebounded.

This receptor was obtained from a human donor in good health. The gene calls are TRBV6-6 and TRBJ2-7; checking the TCRdb D call of TRBD1 is not possible without DNA. The sequencing input was peripheral blood. The CDR3: CASRPGTALYEQYF.